The clone carrying this T cell receptor beta chain was detected many times. Its antigen is unknown. The data derive from a study of response to subunit inactivated influenza vaccine. Overall study findings and caveats: Each seasonal influenza vaccination, the authors suggested, recruits few new T cells.

TCRdb re-analysed the RT-PCR reads in MiXCR, keeping a single row per CDR3 protein. The sample has about 500,000 distinct CDR3 sequences, about 15% seen once. Germline lookup yields CDR1 SQVTM and CDR2 ANQGSEA. With 7 bases removed from V and 2 bases from J, the gap between germline ends came to 11 bases. There are 12 residues in the CDR3. Material: CD4+ T cells sorted from PBMCs, obtained roughly 24 months after vaccination. The TCR was taken from a man in his fifties or sixties who received an inactivated influenza vaccine. This chain links TRBV29-1 with TRBJ1-1; D is undetermined. The CDR3 sequence is CSARPPNTEAFF. CDR3 DNA sequence: TGCAGCGCAAGGCCCCCTAACACTGAAGCTTTCTTT.